Listed below are T cell receptor beta chains from one sample, sequenced in a study of cytomegalovirus exposure and HLA in healthy donors. Method: immunoSEQ multiplex PCR; TCRdb's copy keeps in-frame clones and lacks some. The sample records about 120,000 clones, about 79% being singletons. Sequencing was done on a sample of PBMCs. All receptors derive from a man between 18 and 35 years old in good health and CMV-seronegative. The CDR3 runs from the conserved cysteine through the conserved F or W. D genes are given only for firm matches. Clone size is shown for a subset of rows, as once, few, many or a class of expanded clone.

D gene,V gene,clone size,J gene,CDR3 protein,CDR3 DNA
TRBD2,TRBV28,.,TRBJ2-1,CASSPLVPQLAGSYNEQFF,TGTGCCAGCAGTCCCCTAGTTCCCCAGCTAGCGGGGTCCTACAATGAGCAGTTCTTC
TRBD1,TRBV29-1,.,TRBJ1-2,CSVEDKTGTVYGYTF,TGCAGCGTTGAAGACAAGACAGGGACCGTCTATGGCTACACCTTC
TRBD2,TRBV9,.,TRBJ2-1,CASSVDGGGLAEQFF,TGTGCCAGCAGCGTAGACGGGGGGGGACTAGCGGAGCAGTTCTTC
TRBD1,TRBV10-2,once,TRBJ1-2,CASTVAGGAKGYTF,TGCGCCAGCACCGTCGCAGGGGGCGCAAAAGGCTACACCTTC
.,TRBV19,.,TRBJ2-2,CASSSLRGTGELFF,TGTGCCAGTAGTAGCCTCCGGGGGACCGGGGAGCTGTTTTTT
.,TRBV28,.,TRBJ2-7,CASSLVRGTYEQYF,TGTGCCAGCAGTTTGGTCCGGGGAACCTACGAGCAGTACTTC
TRBD1,TRBV7-9,.,TRBJ2-1,CASSSTGALPYNEQFF,TGTGCCAGCAGTTCAACAGGGGCCTTACCTTACAATGAGCAGTTCTTC
.,TRBV5-6,.,TRBJ2-2,CASSRLRGFDTGELFF,TGTGCCAGCAGCAGACTTAGAGGGTTCGACACCGGGGAGCTGTTTTTT
.,TRBV6-5,.,TRBJ2-7,CASRSASSYEQYF,TGTGCCAGCAGGTCGGCTAGCTCCTACGAGCAGTACTTC
TRBD1,TRBV7-3,.,TRBJ1-1,CASSLRAGTGRLNTEAFF,TGTGCCAGCAGCTTAAGAGCCGGGACAGGAAGATTGAACACTGAAGCTTTCTTT
.,TRBV5-1,.,TRBJ2-7,CASSLGGVSGTYEQYF,TGCGCCAGCAGCTTGGGCGGGGTTAGCGGAACCTACGAGCAGTACTTC
.,TRBV6-5,.,TRBJ2-1,CASRLASVSRQQFF,TGTGCCAGCAGGTTGGCTAGCGTAAGTCGCCAACAGTTCTTC
.,TRBV30,.,TRBJ1-1,CADRGNTEAFF,TGTGCAGATAGGGGGAACACTGAAGCTTTCTTT
TRBD1,TRBV19,.,TRBJ2-5,CASSNTGAGETQYF,TGTGCCAGTAGTAATACAGGGGCTGGAGAGACCCAGTACTTC
TRBD2,TRBV5-6,.,TRBJ2-7,CASSDRTSGRVSLGEQYF,TGTGCCAGCAGCGACAGGACTAGCGGGAGGGTGTCATTGGGGGAGCAGTACTTC
TRBD1,TRBV5-4,.,TRBJ1-2,CASSIPGTGGYGYTF,TGTGCCAGCAGCATACCCGGGACAGGGGGTTATGGCTACACCTTC
.,TRBV7-6,.,TRBJ2-6,CASSLSRGSGANVLTF,TGTGCCAGCAGCTTATCGCGCGGCTCTGGGGCCAACGTCCTGACTTTC
.,TRBV2,few,TRBJ1-3,CASRDGLTGNTIYF,TGTGCCAGCAGGGACGGACTTACTGGAAACACCATATATTTT
TRBD2,TRBV5-4,.,TRBJ2-1,CASSLGSGNPLNEQFF,TGTGCCAGCAGCTTGGGGAGCGGGAACCCGCTTAATGAGCAGTTCTTC
TRBD2,TRBV7-2,.,TRBJ2-1,CASSLIPGTSVYNEQFF,TGTGCCAGCAGCTTAATTCCCGGGACTAGCGTATACAATGAGCAGTTCTTC
TRBD1,TRBV28,.,TRBJ1-4,CASNPGDRGNEKLFF,TGTGCCAGCAATCCCGGCGACAGGGGAAATGAAAAACTGTTTTTT
.,TRBV7-9,.,TRBJ2-7,CASSFQGDEQYF,TGTGCCAGCAGCTTTCAGGGTGACGAGCAGTACTTC
.,TRBV18,.,TRBJ2-7,CASSEGRSITTYEQYF,TGTGCCAGCTCCGAGGGCAGGTCTATTACTACCTACGAGCAGTACTTC
TRBD1,TRBV5-1,.,TRBJ1-6,CASSLGQDNSPLHF,TGCGCCAGCAGCTTAGGACAGGATAATTCACCCCTCCACTTT
TRBD2,TRBV7-8,.,TRBJ2-4,CASSLESGTSGVAKNIQYF,TGTGCCAGCAGCTTAGAATCTGGGACTAGCGGGGTAGCCAAAAACATTCAGTACTTC
.,TRBV27,.,TRBJ1-5,CASGTLNQPQHF,TGTGCCAGTGGGACACTCAATCAGCCCCAGCATTTT
TRBD2,TRBV5-4,.,TRBJ2-7,CASSLLAGEQYF,TGTGCCAGCAGCTTACTAGCGGGCGAGCAGTACTTC
TRBD1,TRBV5-6,once,TRBJ2-5,CASSLRTGAIETQYF,TGTGCCAGCAGCTTGAGGACAGGGGCGATAGAGACCCAGTACTTC
TRBD2,TRBV7-9,.,TRBJ2-3,CASRVVAGEGADTQYF,TGTGCCAGCAGGGTCGTAGCGGGAGAGGGGGCAGATACGCAGTATTTT
.,TRBV2,.,TRBJ2-2,CASSELASTGELFF,TGTGCCAGCAGTGAACTAGCATCAACCGGGGAGCTGTTTTTT
.,TRBV15,.,TRBJ1-1,CATSRVMNTEAFF,TGTGCCACCAGCAGAGTAATGAACACTGAAGCTTTCTTT
TRBD1,TRBV6-5,once,TRBJ1-3,CASSPGQISGNTIYF,TGTGCCAGCAGTCCGGGACAGATCTCTGGAAACACCATATATTTT
.,TRBV10-3,.,TRBJ2-3,CAISALEGIDTQYF,TGTGCCATCAGTGCTCTAGAGGGAATAGATACGCAGTATTTT
.,TRBV6-5,.,TRBJ2-7,CASSYMGEVEEQYF,TGTGCCAGCAGTTATATGGGGGAGGTTGAAGAGCAGTACTTC
.,TRBV5-1,.,TRBJ2-3,CASSLDLRLADTQYF,TGCGCCAGCAGCTTGGATTTGCGGTTGGCAGATACGCAGTATTTT
.,TRBV7-3,once,TRBJ1-1,CASSLIRREDTEAFF,TGTGCCAGCAGCTTAATCAGGAGGGAGGACACTGAAGCTTTCTTT